The 28 T cell receptor beta chains presented below share a single source sample, sequenced in a study of T-cell memory formation after mild COVID-19. Each CDR3 protein is one row after TCRdb ran MiXCR on the 5' RACE reads. The sample yields 360,000 or so distinct CDR3 sequences, 25% to 30% seen once. The sequencing sample was made of PBMCs or a T cell subset sorted from them (not recorded which). These receptors came from an adult woman who had mild COVID-19 (a few samples of this study predate the infection). Cell type and time point are not known.

The chain combines TRBV2 with TRBJ1-5; a weak D match, TRBD1 (6 bases). Trimming left V 2 bases short and J 7 bases short, with 21 bases between. Germline CDR1 reads SNHLY; CDR2 reads FYNNEI. The length of the CDR3 is 17 residues. Here the CDR3 reads CASSEFRAGVHGQPQHF. In DNA, the CDR3 is TGTGCCAGCAGTGAATTTAGGGCAGGGGTTCATGGGCAGCCCCAGCATTTT.

This clonotype was found a few times. The chain combines TRBV7-2 with TRBJ2-4, with TRBD2 identical over 16 bases. The CDR3 loop spans 20 amino acids. The germline V gene has CDR1 SGHTA and CDR2 FQGNSA. V was clipped by 5 bases and J by 3 bases; unmatched bases: 13. The DNA of the CDR3 is TGTGCCAGCAGCCTTACTCCGGGACTAGCGGGAGGGCCTGGCAAAAACATTCAGTACTTC. Amino acids: CASSLTPGLAGGPGKNIQYF.

CDR3 loop: CASSAGQGASVATF. CDR3 DNA: TGTGCCAGCAGCGCAGGACAGGGGGCATCGGTAGCAACCTTC. V usage is TRBV9 and J usage is TRBJ1-2; TRBD1 agrees at 11 bases. Trimming cost V 3 bases and J 14 bases; bases outside gene matches: 12. The CDR3 is 14 residues long. Germline lookup yields CDR1 SGDLS and CDR2 YYNGEE. The entire variable domain, with the rest obtained from reference TRBV9 and TRBJ1-2, is as follows: DSGVTQTPKHLITATGQRVTLRCSPRSGDLSVYWYQQSLDQGLQFLIQYYNGEERAKGNILERFSAQQFPDLHSELNLSSLELGDSALYFCASSAGQGASVATFGSGTRLTVV.

Turning to this clonotype: One junction end disagrees with the germline gene, perhaps due to a read error. The J gene is TRBJ2-2, the V gene TRBV7-7; a weak D match, TRBD2 (6 bases). Germline V gene sequence: CDR1 SSHAT, CDR2 FNYEAQ (reference sequence). CDR3 length: 16 residues. Written as DNA, the CDR3 is TGTGCTAGCAGCTTAGCGGTTGGCTCTATCACCGGGGAGCTGTTTTTT. Translation gives CASSLAVGSITGELFF.

The V call is TRBV7-9, the J call TRBJ2-1, with 10 bases lining up with TRBD1. The CDR3 sequence is 16 residues long. Germline V gene sequence: CDR1 SEHNR, CDR2 FQNEAQ (reference sequence). J gave up 2 bases and V 5 bases, and 6 bases lay outside the gene matches. CDR3 residues: CASSAGQGEAYNEQFF. In DNA, the CDR3 is TGTGCCAGCAGCGCCGGACAGGGGGAGGCCTACAATGAGCAGTTCTTC. The whole variable domain, filled in from reference TRBV7-9 and TRBJ2-1, reads DTGVSQNPRHKITKRGQNVTFRCDPISEHNRLYWYRQTLGQGPEFLTYFQNEAQLEKSRLLSDRFSAERPKGSFSTLEIQRTEQGDSAMYLCASSAGQGEAYNEQFFGPGTRLTVL.

This clonotype was seen a handful of times. An end of the junction does not agree with germline; a read error may underlie this. The chain couples TRBV11-2 to TRBJ2-1; a weak D match, TRBD2 (6 bases). Per germline, CDR1 SGHAT and CDR2 FQNNGV. This CDR3 region has 13 residues. CDR3 residues: CASSSPTSLQTSF. CDR3 nucleotides: TGTGCCAGCAGCTCACCTACTAGCCTCCAGACCTCCTTC.

A remark on this clonotype: At one end the junction does not follow the germline gene, possibly because of a read error. This chain uses TRBV7-9 with TRBJ2-7; 8 bases align to TRBD2. This CDR3 has 15 amino acids. Germline CDR1 and CDR2: SEHNR and FQNEAQ (reference sequence). The CDR3 region is CASTLSGSLPYEQYF. CDR3 DNA: TGTGCCAGCACCTTAAGCGGGAGTTTACCCTACGAGCAGTACTTC. Supplemented by reference TRBV7-9 and TRBJ2-7, the full variable domain reads DTGVSQNPRHKITKRGQNVTFRCDPISEHNRLYWYRQTLGQGPEFLTYFQNEAQLEKSRLLSDRFSAERPKGSFSTLEIQRTEQGDSAMYLCASTLSGSLPYEQYFGPGTRLTVT.

Only a few counts were recorded for this clonotype. V usage is TRBV20-1 and J usage is TRBJ2-1; no firm D call. The CDR3 extends over 17 amino acids. Germline V lookup: CDR1 DFQATT, CDR2 SNEGSKA (reference sequence). The germline V and J ends were trimmed by 0 bases and 2 bases, with 17 bases remaining between them. CDR3 in amino acids: CSARDLNGPSTYNEQFF. Here the CDR3 DNA reads TGCAGTGCTAGAGACCTAAACGGACCCTCGACCTACAATGAGCAGTTCTTC.

J is TRBJ2-4 and V is TRBV7-9, with a possible D match to TRBD2 (6 bases). The CDR3 is 18 amino acids. V shed 5 bases and J shed 2 bases, with 22 bases lying between them. Germline loops: CDR1 SEHNR, CDR2 FQNEAQ (reference sequence). The CDR3 here is CASSLSSDTRGTKNIQYF. CDR3 nucleotide sequence: TGTGCCAGCAGCCTCTCCTCAGACACCCGGGGGACCAAAAACATTCAGTACTTC.

This clonotype occurred a few times. The chain uses TRBV7-9 and TRBJ2-7, with 7 nucleotides matching TRBD2. The V segment lost 2 bases and the J segment 8 bases; nucleotides outside the gene matches: 6. Germline V CDR1 and CDR2: SEHNR, FQNEAQ (reference sequence). The CDR3 is 13 amino acids. The CDR3 region is CASSLPAAGQQYF. CDR3 nucleotide sequence: TGTGCCAGCAGCTTACCGGCAGCGGGGCAGCAGTACTTC.

This chain links TRBV18 with TRBJ1-3; 9 nucleotides line up with TRBD1. The V and J ends lost 3 bases and 2 bases, in that order; junction bases with no gene match: 8. From germline, CDR1 is KGHSH and CDR2 LQKENI. This CDR3 comprises 17 residues. The CDR3 here is CASSPRGQGNTGNTIYF. The CDR3 region has the DNA TGTGCCAGCTCACCGAGGGGACAGGGAAATACTGGAAACACCATATATTTT.

This clonotype was recorded once. The chain is built from TRBV6-5 and TRBJ1-3; 7 bases are a match to TRBD1. This CDR3 has 15 residues. The V gene's germline CDR1 is MNHEY and CDR2 SVGAGI. Losses at the gene ends were 7 bases for V and 3 bases for J; bases not matched to a gene: 9. In DNA, the CDR3 is TGTGCCAGCATCGATGAGGGGGCGAGTGGAAACACCATATATTTT. This codes for CASIDEGASGNTIYF.

This clonotype was found a few times. The rearrangement uses TRBV7-9 and TRBJ1-1; D is possibly TRBD1 (6 bases). V was cut by 6 bases and J by 5 bases, with 10 bases left in between. Germline CDR1 SEHNR, CDR2 FQNEAQ (reference sequence). The length of the CDR3 is 12 residues. The CDR3 region has the DNA TGTGCCAGCAGTCAAGACAGGACTGAAGCTTTCTTT. This translates into CASSQDRTEAFF.

This clonotype was seen more than once but under ten times. V and J are TRBV4-1 and TRBJ1-2; 10 bases are a match to TRBD1. V trimming: 0 bases; J trimming: 4 bases; junction bases outside the gene matches: 5. The CDR3 sequence is 16 residues long. Germline V gives CDR1 MGHRA, CDR2 YSYEKL. In DNA form, the CDR3 reads TGCGCCAGCAGCCAAGAATACCGGGACAGGGGCTATGGCTACACCTTC. Its translation: CASSQEYRDRGYGYTF.

The chain joins TRBV19 to TRBJ2-7; maybe TRBD2 (6 bases). The CDR3 consists of 13 residues. Looked up from germline, CDR1 is LNHDA and CDR2 is SQIVND (reference sequence). V lost 4 bases to trimming and J lost 3 bases, with 10 bases between them. The CDR3 is CASSTGSNYEQYF. The CDR3 nucleotides read TGTGCCAGTAGTACCGGGAGTAACTACGAGCAGTACTTC. The variable domain in full, completed from reference TRBV19 and TRBJ2-7, reads DGGITQSPKYLFRKEGQNVTLSCEQNLNHDAMYWYRQDPGQGLRLIYYSQIVNDFQKGDIAEGYSVSREKKESFPLTVTSAQKNPTAFYLCASSTGSNYEQYFGPGTRLTVT.

The rearrangement joins TRBV7-9 to TRBJ2-1; tentatively, D is TRBD2 (6 bases). CDR1 is SEHNR, CDR2 FQNEAQ, per germline (reference sequence). V lost 3 bases and J lost 3, with 9 bases in between. This CDR3 is built from 14 residues. The CDR3 DNA is TGTGCCAGCAGCTTTTGGGAGGACTACAATGAGCAGTTCTTC. It specifies CASSFWEDYNEQFF.

This clonotype has just a few counts. The gene calls are TRBV9 and TRBJ1-6; 8 bases are shared with TRBD1. Germline V CDR1 and CDR2: SGDLS, YYNGEE. Losses at the gene ends were 3 bases for V and 2 bases for J; bases not matched to a gene: 7. CDR3 size: 17 residues. The CDR3 DNA sequence: TGTGCCAGCAGCGGACGGGACAGGCATCCCTATAATTCACCCCTCCACTTT. It codes for CASSGRDRHPYNSPLHF.

The chain recombines TRBV2 with TRBJ1-1, with 7 bases lining up with TRBD1. Trimming took 1 base from V and 4 from J; bases not matched to a gene: 0. CDR3 length: 13 residues. Per germline, CDR1 SNHLY and CDR2 FYNNEI. Written as DNA, the CDR3 is TGTGCCAGCAGTGAAGAGGGGGCCACTGAAGCTTTCTTT. This codes for CASSEEGATEAFF.

The chain employs TRBV4-2 and TRBJ1-5; D not resolved. This CDR3 is 15 amino acids long. V shed 0 bases and J shed 3 bases, with 9 bases lying between them. Germline assignment: CDR1 LGHNA and CDR2 YNFKEQ. CDR3 nucleotides: TGTGCCAGCAGCCAAGAGCACAGACTCAATCAGCCCCAGCATTTT. Translating it yields CASSQEHRLNQPQHF.

This clonotype was seen more than once but under ten times. The chain couples TRBV7-2 to TRBJ2-7, with TRBD1 as a possible D gene (6 bases). This CDR3 contains 11 residues. Germline CDR1 and CDR2: SGHTA and FQGNSA. V shed 8 bases and J shed 3 bases, with 8 bases lying between them. CDR3 DNA sequence: TGTGCCAGCGGGGACAACTACGAGCAGTACTTC. Its protein is CASGDNYEQYF. The full variable domain, rest sourced from reference TRBV7-2 and TRBJ2-7, is GAGVSQSPSNKVTEKGKDVELRCDPISGHTALYWYRQSLGQGLEFLIYFQGNSAPDKSGLPSDRFSAERTGGSVSTLTIQRTQQEDSAVYLCASGDNYEQYFGPGTRLTVT.

The chain joins TRBV7-9 to TRBJ1-1; D ambiguous. The germline V gene encodes CDR1 SEHNR and CDR2 FQNEAQ (reference sequence). The CDR3 consists of 12 residues. Trimming stripped 7 bases from V and 3 bases from J, with 9 bases between. CDR3 residues: CASISPDTEAFF. The DNA of the CDR3 is TGTGCCAGCATCTCCCCCGACACTGAAGCTTTCTTT.

The rearrangement uses TRBV20-1 and TRBJ1-2, with D possibly TRBD1 on 6 matching bases. V was shortened by 3 bases and J by 3 bases, with 14 bases between the two germline ends. The germline CDR1 and CDR2 sequences are DFQATT and SNEGSKA (reference sequence). The CDR3 is 14 residues long. DNA of the CDR3: TGCAGTGCTAGTATACAGGGTACCCACTATGGCTACACCTTC. Protein sequence: CSASIQGTHYGYTF.

The chain links TRBV9 to TRBJ2-3; the D gene is possibly TRBD2 (6 bases). CDR1 is SGDLS, CDR2 YYNGEE, per germline. The V and J ends lost 4 bases and 6 bases respectively, with 27 bases between them. The CDR3 covers 18 residues. The DNA for the CDR3 is TGTGCCAGCAGCCCGCGGGGAGCGGGTACTACTGAGGGCGATACGCAGTATTTT. It is translated as CASSPRGAGTTEGDTQYF.

The chain uses TRBV6-2 or TRBV6-3 and TRBJ2-7; the match to TRBD1 covers 7 bases. Germline V gene data show CDR1 as MNHEY and CDR2 as SVGEGT. The length of the CDR3 is 14 residues. Trimming cost V 6 bases and J 2 bases; bases outside gene matches: 7. CDR3 residues: CASRPDGTAYEQYF. The CDR3 region has the DNA TGTGCCAGCAGGCCGGATGGGACAGCCTACGAGCAGTACTTC.

This clonotype appeared many times. The gene calls are TRBV7-8 and TRBJ2-7, with a possible D match to TRBD1 (6 bases). The CDR3 totals 15 residues. Trimming stripped 6 bases from V and 4 bases from J, with 19 bases between. Germline V gene sequence: CDR1 SGHVS, CDR2 FQNEAQ. The CDR3: CASRSAGVTFYEQYF. For the CDR3, the DNA is TGTGCCAGCAGATCCGCAGGGGTTACTTTTTACGAGCAGTACTTC.

The table lists this clonotype with a few counts. The V gene is TRBV29-1, the J gene TRBJ1-1; 8 bases match TRBD1. The CDR3 has 14 residues. J gave up 3 bases and V 6 bases, and 9 bases lay outside the gene matches. The germline gives CDR1 SQVTM, CDR2 ANQGSEA. The CDR3 sequence is CSVHYTGGDTEAFF. The DNA of the CDR3 is TGCAGCGTGCACTATACAGGGGGGGACACTGAAGCTTTCTTT.

The chain uses TRBV4-1 and TRBJ2-1, with 7 positions matching TRBD2. Per germline, CDR1 MGHRA and CDR2 YSYEKL. This CDR3 comprises 13 residues. The V and J ends lost 8 bases and 1 base, in that order; junction bases with no gene match: 2. In DNA, the CDR3 is TGCGCCAGCGGGGAGGGATCCTACAATGAGCAGTTCTTC. It encodes CASGEGSYNEQFF.

There are a few counts of this clonotype. This chain joins TRBV30 and TRBJ1-5, with TRBD1 identical over 9 bases. The CDR3 consists of 17 residues. V gave up 2 bases and J gave up 2 bases; unmatched junction bases: 10. CDR1 GTSNPN and CDR2 SVGIG come from the germline V gene (reference sequence). The DNA of the CDR3 is TGTGCCTGGAGTTTCCGCGGGACAGGGCAAGGCAATCAGCCCCAGCATTTT. Amino acids: CAWSFRGTGQGNQPQHF. Complete variable domain (other parts from reference TRBV30 and TRBJ1-5): SQTIHQWPATLVQPVGSPLSLECTVEGTSNPNLYWYRQAAGRGLQLLFYSVGIGQISSEVPQNLSASRPQDRQFILSSKKLLLSDSGFYLCAWSFRGTGQGNQPQHFGDGTRLSIL.